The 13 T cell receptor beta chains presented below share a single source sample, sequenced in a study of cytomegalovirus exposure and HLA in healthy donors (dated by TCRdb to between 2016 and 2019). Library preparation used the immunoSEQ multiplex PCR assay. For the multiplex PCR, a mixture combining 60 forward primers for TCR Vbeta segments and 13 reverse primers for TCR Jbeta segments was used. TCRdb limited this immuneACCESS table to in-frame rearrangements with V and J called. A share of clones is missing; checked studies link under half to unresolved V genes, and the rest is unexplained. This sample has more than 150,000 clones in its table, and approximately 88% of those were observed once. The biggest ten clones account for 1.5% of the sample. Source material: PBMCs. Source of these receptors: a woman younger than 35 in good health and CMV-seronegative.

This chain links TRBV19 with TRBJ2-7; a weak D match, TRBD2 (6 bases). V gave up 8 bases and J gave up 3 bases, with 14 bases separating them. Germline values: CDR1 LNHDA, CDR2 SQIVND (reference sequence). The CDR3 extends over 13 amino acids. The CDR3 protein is CASGDLANYEQYF. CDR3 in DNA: TGTGCCAGTGGGGACTTAGCCAACTACGAGCAGTACTTC.

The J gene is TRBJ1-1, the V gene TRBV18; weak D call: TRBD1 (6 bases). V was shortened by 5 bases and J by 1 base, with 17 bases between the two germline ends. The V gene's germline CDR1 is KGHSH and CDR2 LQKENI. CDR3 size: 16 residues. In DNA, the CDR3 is TGTGCCAGCTCAGTGATACAGGGAACGGCGAACACTGAAGCTTTCTTT. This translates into CASSVIQGTANTEAFF. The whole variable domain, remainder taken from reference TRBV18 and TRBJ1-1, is NAGVMQNPRHLVRRRGQEARLRCSPMKGHSHVYWYRQLPEEGLKFMVYLQKENIIDESGMPKERFSAEFPKEGPSILRIQQVVRGDSAAYFCASSVIQGTANTEAFFGQGTRLTVV.

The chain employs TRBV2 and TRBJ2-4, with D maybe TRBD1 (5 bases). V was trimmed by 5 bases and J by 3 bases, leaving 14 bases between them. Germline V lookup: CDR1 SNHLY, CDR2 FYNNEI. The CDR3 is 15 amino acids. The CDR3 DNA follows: TGTGCCAGCAGTCTGCCAGGGTTCTACAAAAACATTCAGTACTTC. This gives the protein CASSLPGFYKNIQYF.

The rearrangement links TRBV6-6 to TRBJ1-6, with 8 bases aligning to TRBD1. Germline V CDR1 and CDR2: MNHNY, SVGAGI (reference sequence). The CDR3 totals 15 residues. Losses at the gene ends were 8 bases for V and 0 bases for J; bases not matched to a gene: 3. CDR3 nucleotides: TGTGCCAGCCGGGACAGGAGCTCCTATAATTCACCCCTCCACTTT. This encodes CASRDRSSYNSPLHF.

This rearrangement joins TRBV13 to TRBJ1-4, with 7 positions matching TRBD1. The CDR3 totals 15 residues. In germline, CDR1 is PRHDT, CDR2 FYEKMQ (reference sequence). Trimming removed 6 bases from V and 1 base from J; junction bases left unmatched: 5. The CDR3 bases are TGTGCCAGCAGTTCTTGGACAGGAACTAATGAAAAACTGTTTTTT. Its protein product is CASSSWTGTNEKLFF.

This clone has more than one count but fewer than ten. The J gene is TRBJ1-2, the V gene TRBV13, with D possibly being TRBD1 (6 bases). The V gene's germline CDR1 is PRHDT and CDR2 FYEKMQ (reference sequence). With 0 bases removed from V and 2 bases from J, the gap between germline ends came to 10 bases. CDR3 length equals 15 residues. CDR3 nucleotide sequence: TGTGCCAGCAGCTTAGGGGACAGCGTGAACTATGGCTACACCTTC. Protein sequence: CASSLGDSVNYGYTF.

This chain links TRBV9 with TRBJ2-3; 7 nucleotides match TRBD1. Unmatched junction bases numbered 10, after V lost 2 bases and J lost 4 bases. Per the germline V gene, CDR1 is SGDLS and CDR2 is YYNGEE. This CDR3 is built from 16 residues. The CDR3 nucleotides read TGTGCCAGCAGCGTTGTTACAGGGGTCCTCGCAGATACGCAGTATTTT. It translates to CASSVVTGVLADTQYF.

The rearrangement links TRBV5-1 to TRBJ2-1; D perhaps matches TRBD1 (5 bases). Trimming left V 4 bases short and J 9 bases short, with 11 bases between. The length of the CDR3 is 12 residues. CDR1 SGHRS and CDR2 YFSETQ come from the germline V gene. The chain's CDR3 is CASSGQGGEQFF. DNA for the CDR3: TGCGCCAGCAGCGGGCAGGGTGGTGAGCAGTTCTTC.

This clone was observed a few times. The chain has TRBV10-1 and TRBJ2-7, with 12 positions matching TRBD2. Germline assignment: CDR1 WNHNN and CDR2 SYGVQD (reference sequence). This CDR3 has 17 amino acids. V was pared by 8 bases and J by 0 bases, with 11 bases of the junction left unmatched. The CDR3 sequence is CASGQGLAGPLSYEQYF. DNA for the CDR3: TGCGCCAGCGGACAAGGACTAGCGGGGCCCCTCTCCTACGAGCAGTACTTC.

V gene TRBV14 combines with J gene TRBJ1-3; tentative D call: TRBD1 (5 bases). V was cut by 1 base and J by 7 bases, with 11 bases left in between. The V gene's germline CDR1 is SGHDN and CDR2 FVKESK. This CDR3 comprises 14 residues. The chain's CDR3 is CASSQVSGRNTIYF. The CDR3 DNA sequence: TGTGCCAGCAGCCAAGTATCAGGGAGGAACACCATATATTTT. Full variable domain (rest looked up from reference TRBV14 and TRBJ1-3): EAGVTQFPSHSVIEKGQTVTLRCDPISGHDNLYWYRRVMGKEIKFLLHFVKESKQDESGMPNNRFLAERTGGTYSTLKVQPAELEDSGVYFCASSQVSGRNTIYFGEGSWLTVV.

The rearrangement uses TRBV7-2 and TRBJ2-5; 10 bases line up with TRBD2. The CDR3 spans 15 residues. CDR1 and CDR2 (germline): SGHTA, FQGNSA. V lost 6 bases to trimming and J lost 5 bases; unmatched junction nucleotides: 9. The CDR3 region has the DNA TGTGCCAGCAGACGCTCTAGCGGGGGTGGGGAGACCCAGTACTTC. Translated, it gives CASRRSSGGGETQYF.

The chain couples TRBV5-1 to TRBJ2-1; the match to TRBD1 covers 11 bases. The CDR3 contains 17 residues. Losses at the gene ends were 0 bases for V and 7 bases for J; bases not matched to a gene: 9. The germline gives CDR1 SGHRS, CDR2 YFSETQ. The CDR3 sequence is CASSLAVRTGGFNEQFF. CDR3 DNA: TGCGCCAGCAGCTTGGCCGTTAGGACAGGGGGCTTTAATGAGCAGTTCTTC.

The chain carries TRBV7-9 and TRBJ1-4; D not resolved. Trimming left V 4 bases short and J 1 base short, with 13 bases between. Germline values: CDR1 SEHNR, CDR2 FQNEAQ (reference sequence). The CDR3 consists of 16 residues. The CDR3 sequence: CASSSPVGRTNEKLFF. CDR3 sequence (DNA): TGTGCCAGCAGCTCCCCCGTGGGGAGAACTAATGAAAAACTGTTTTTT.